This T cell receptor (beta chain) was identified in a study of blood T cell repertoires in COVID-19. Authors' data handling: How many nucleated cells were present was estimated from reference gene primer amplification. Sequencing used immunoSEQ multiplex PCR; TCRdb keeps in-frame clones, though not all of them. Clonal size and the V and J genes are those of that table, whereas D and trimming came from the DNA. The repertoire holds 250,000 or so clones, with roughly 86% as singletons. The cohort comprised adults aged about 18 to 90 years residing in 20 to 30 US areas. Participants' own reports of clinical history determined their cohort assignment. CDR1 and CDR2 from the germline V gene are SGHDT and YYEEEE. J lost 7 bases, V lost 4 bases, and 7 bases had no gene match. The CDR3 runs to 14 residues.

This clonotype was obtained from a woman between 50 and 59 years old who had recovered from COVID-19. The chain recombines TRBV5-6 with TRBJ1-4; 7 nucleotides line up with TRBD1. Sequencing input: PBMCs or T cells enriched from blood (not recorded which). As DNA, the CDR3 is TGTGCCAGCAGCGACAGGGATGTTATTGAAAAACTGTTTTTT. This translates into CASSDRDVIEKLFF.